Detailed here is one T cell receptor beta chain. Its cognate antigen is unknown. The data originate from a study of T cell responses to AZD1222 COVID-19 vaccine. Study information: Samples with a second dose at about 4 or about 12 weeks were pooled together.

Method: immunoSEQ multiplex PCR; TCRdb's copy keeps in-frame clones and lacks some. The table lists roughly 180,000 clones, approximately 90% of them singletons. Study-wide results and limits: Epitopes outside B.1.351 and B.1.1.7 mutated regions reportedly drew nearly half of spike TCRs. Following two doses of AZD1222, Spike-specific TCR breadth and depth rose. Repertoire sampling happened only post peak T cell response.

This clonotype was obtained from an adult in good health. The starting material was peripheral blood, obtained on day 0 of AZD1222 vaccination.

In DNA, the CDR3 is TGTGCCAGCAGCCCCGCTGTGGGGGCTACCGGGGAGCTGTTTTTT. The encoded protein is CASSPAVGATGELFF. The V and J genes are TRBV11-3 and TRBJ2-2; tentatively, D is TRBD1 (6 bases). The CDR3 length is 15 residues. Germline V lookup: CDR1 SGHNT, CDR2 YENEEA. The germline V and J ends were trimmed by 5 bases and 5 bases, with 15 bases remaining between them.